These 16 T cell receptor beta chains were all obtained from the same sample, sequenced in a study of T cells after posttransplantation cyclophosphamide. TCRdb's copy holds only in-frame clones and misses some; the assay was immunoSEQ multiplex PCR. Of around 6,900 clones listed, 65% to 85% are singletons. The specimen was memory CD4+ T cells sorted from blood. The origin of the receptors is a woman between 45 and 65 years old in good health and a related stem cell transplant donor.

The chain carries TRBV19 and TRBJ1-4, with TRBD1 as a possible D gene (5 bases). CDR1 is LNHDA and CDR2 is SQIVND in the germline V gene (reference sequence). V was cut by 6 bases and J by 10 bases, with 12 bases left in between. The CDR3 is made up of 12 amino acids. The CDR3 loop is CASRGRGGKLFF. CDR3 sequence (DNA): TGTGCCAGTAGAGGGCGGGGGGGAAAACTGTTTTTT.

This chain links TRBV5-4 with TRBJ2-2; D ambiguous. V was clipped by 1 base and J by 5 bases, with 3 bases between them. The length of the CDR3 is 12 residues. Germline V gene sequence: CDR1 SGHNT, CDR2 YYREEE (reference sequence). The CDR3: CASSLQTGELFF. The CDR3 DNA is TGTGCCAGCAGCTTGCAGACCGGGGAGCTGTTTTTT.

CDR3 protein: CASSLSSGFETYEQYF. Here the CDR3 DNA reads TGTGCCAGCAGCTTATCCTCCGGGTTCGAAACCTACGAGCAGTACTTC. The rearrangement uses TRBV11-3 and TRBJ2-7; D unresolved. In germline, CDR1 is SGHNT, CDR2 YENEEA. The CDR3 has 16 residues. Trimming took off 2 bases at V and 2 bases at J, with 16 bases between the two ends.

J is TRBJ2-1 and V is TRBV7-2; a weak D match, TRBD2 (6 bases). CDR1 is SGHTA and CDR2 is FQGNSA in the germline V gene. The CDR3 consists of 13 residues. Deletions cut 1 base from V and 15 bases from J, with 16 bases between. In nucleotides, the CDR3 is TGTGCCAGCAGCTTAGGGGGTAGCGGAGGGCTGTTCTTC. Its protein product is CASSLGGSGGLFF.

This rearrangement joins TRBV6-6 to TRBJ2-1, with D maybe TRBD2 (6 bases). Looked up from germline, CDR1 is MNHNY and CDR2 is SVGAGI (reference sequence). This CDR3 has 15 amino acids. The V gene lost 5 bases and the J gene lost 7 bases, with 18 bases spanning the gap. The CDR3 loop is CASSTLARVTNEQFF. In nucleotides, the CDR3 is TGTGCCAGCAGTACACTAGCTCGGGTAACAAATGAGCAGTTCTTC.

V and J are TRBV28 and TRBJ1-4, with 8 bases matching TRBD1. The length of the CDR3 is 14 residues. Germline trimming cut 7 bases from V and 8 bases from J; bases unmatched to any gene: 9. The germline CDR1 and CDR2 sequences are MDHEN and SYDVKM. Here the CDR3 DNA reads TGTGCCAGCACCTCGACAGGGGCCTACGAAAAACTGTTTTTT. Amino acid sequence: CASTSTGAYEKLFF.

The chain combines TRBV7-9 with TRBJ2-2; the match to TRBD2 covers 7 bases. The CDR3 has 15 amino acids. V dropped 8 bases and J dropped 4; count of bases not matched to a gene: 10. Germline CDR1 is SEHNR and CDR2 is FQNEAQ (reference sequence). CDR3 residues: CASRSGTPLTGELFF. In DNA, the CDR3 is TGTGCCAGCCGAAGCGGGACCCCGCTCACCGGGGAGCTGTTTTTT.

V is TRBV7-2 and J is TRBJ2-1; the match to TRBD2 covers 12 bases. This CDR3 region has 18 residues. Germline V gives CDR1 SGHTA, CDR2 FQGNSA. V was pared by 3 bases and J by 9 bases, with 15 bases of the junction left unmatched. The CDR3 reads CASSFGLAGIWDTSEQFF. CDR3 in DNA: TGTGCCAGCAGCTTCGGACTAGCGGGAATTTGGGATACAAGTGAGCAGTTCTTC. Combining the CDR3 with reference TRBV7-2 and TRBJ2-1 gives the whole variable domain GAGVSQSPSNKVTEKGKDVELRCDPISGHTALYWYRQSLGQGLEFLIYFQGNSAPDKSGLPSDRFSAERTGGSVSTLTIQRTQQEDSAVYLCASSFGLAGIWDTSEQFFGPGTRLTVL.

The V and J genes are TRBV9 and TRBJ2-1; D is undetermined. CDR3 size: 13 residues. Germline assignment: CDR1 SGDLS and CDR2 YYNGEE. The V gene lost 1 base and the J gene lost 4 bases, with 6 bases spanning the gap. CDR3 protein: CASSVTEYNEQFF. The CDR3 DNA reads TGTGCCAGCAGCGTAACAGAGTACAATGAGCAGTTCTTC. Full variable domain (remainder filled in from reference TRBV9 and TRBJ2-1): DSGVTQTPKHLITATGQRVTLRCSPRSGDLSVYWYQQSLDQGLQFLIQYYNGEERAKGNILERFSAQQFPDLHSELNLSSLELGDSALYFCASSVTEYNEQFFGPGTRLTVL.

V usage is TRBV5-1 and J usage is TRBJ1-2; D is possibly TRBD1 (6 bases). The germline gives CDR1 SGHRS, CDR2 YFSETQ. V dropped 0 bases and J dropped 10 bases, with 19 bases sitting between them. This CDR3 is 15 amino acids long. The CDR3 bases are TGCGCCAGCAGCTTGGAAGGGAGAGGGGGAGCTGCCTACACCTTC. As protein: CASSLEGRGGAAYTF.

This chain connects TRBV6-5 to TRBJ1-1; 7 positions agree with TRBD1. The J segment lost 8 bases and the V segment lost 6 bases, leaving 3 bases of the junction unmatched. CDR1 is MNHEY and CDR2 is SVGAGI in the germline V gene. The length of the CDR3 is 11 residues. The CDR3, as DNA: TGTGCCAGCAGCACGGGACAGGAAGCTTTCTTT. Translated: CASSTGQEAFF.

The chain carries TRBV30 and TRBJ2-7; 7 bases fit TRBD2. Germline CDR1 is GTSNPN and CDR2 is SVGIG (reference sequence). V lost 2 bases, J lost 4 bases, and 8 bases stayed unmatched. This CDR3 comprises 14 residues. In DNA, the CDR3 is TGTGCCTGGAGTAAGTCAGGCGGGGGATACGAGCAGTACTTC. It codes for CAWSKSGGGYEQYF. The complete variable domain, with remaining parts taken from reference TRBV30 and TRBJ2-7, reads SQTIHQWPATLVQPVGSPLSLECTVEGTSNPNLYWYRQAAGRGLQLLFYSVGIGQISSEVPQNLSASRPQDRQFILSSKKLLLSDSGFYLCAWSKSGGGYEQYFGPGTRLTVT.

The chain uses TRBV5-4 and TRBJ2-3; the match to TRBD1 covers 7 bases. Germline trimming cut 7 bases from V and 0 bases from J; bases unmatched to any gene: 8. The germline gives CDR1 SGHNT, CDR2 YYREEE (reference sequence). The CDR3 length is 15 residues. CDR3 sequence: CASGPRQGSTDTQYF. CDR3 nucleotide sequence: TGTGCCAGCGGCCCTCGACAGGGTAGCACAGATACGCAGTATTTT.

This chain uses TRBV13 with TRBJ1-1; D gene unclear. V gave up 5 bases and J gave up 5 bases, with 21 bases separating them. This CDR3 is 16 amino acids long. The germline CDR1 and CDR2 sequences are PRHDT and FYEKMQ (reference sequence). DNA of the CDR3: TGTGCCAGCAGCCGCACCCCCGGATCTGGGAGGACTGAAGCTTTCTTT. Residues: CASSRTPGSGRTEAFF.

The chain combines TRBV16 with TRBJ1-2, with 9 bases that match TRBD1. The CDR3 is 18 residues long. After removal of 0 bases from V and 0 bases from J, the junction contained 8 bases not matched to a gene. In germline, CDR1 is KGHSY, CDR2 FQNENV. DNA of the CDR3: TGTGCCAGCAGCCAATCCGGGACAGGGTGGGGAGCTAACTATGGCTACACCTTC. Its translation is CASSQSGTGWGANYGYTF. The whole variable domain, filled in from reference TRBV16 and TRBJ1-2, reads GEEVAQTPKHLVRGEGQKAKLYCAPIKGHSYVFWYQQVLKNEFKFLISFQNENVFDETGMPKERFSAKCLPNSPCSLEIQATKLEDSAVYFCASSQSGTGWGANYGYTFGSGTRLTVV.

This chain joins TRBV15 and TRBJ2-1, with 9 bases that match TRBD2. V lost 5 bases, J lost 0 bases, and 11 bases stayed unmatched. Germline V gives CDR1 LNHNV, CDR2 YYDKDF (reference sequence). The CDR3 totals 18 residues. DNA of the CDR3: TGTGCCACCAGCGTCGGGGGGGCGGGAGGGAGCTCCTACAATGAGCAGTTCTTC. Its translation: CATSVGGAGGSSYNEQFF.